This is a list of T cell receptor beta chains from one sample in a study of T-cell memory formation after mild COVID-19. TCRdb ran MiXCR on the 5' RACE reads and lists one entry per CDR3 protein. The data show around 250,000 distinct CDR3 sequences, with 16% seen just once and around a fifth held by the top ten. Sequenced material: PBMCs or a T cell subset sorted from them (not recorded which). All receptors come from a man between 18 and 29 years old who had mild COVID-19 (a few samples of this study predate the infection). Cell type and time point are not known. CDR3s include the opening cysteine and the closing phenylalanine or tryptophan. The order of the fields is CDR3 length, J gene, V gene, CDR3 protein.

len: 15; j_gene: TRBJ1-5; v_gene: TRBV7-2; CDR3aa: CASSKGGGVNQPQHF
len: 13; j_gene: TRBJ2-5; v_gene: TRBV10-3; CDR3aa: CAITPGAQETQYF
len: 15; j_gene: TRBJ2-3; v_gene: TRBV18; CDR3aa: CASSGPGQNTDTQYF
len: 17; j_gene: TRBJ2-7; v_gene: TRBV29-1; CDR3aa: CSVELATGEGFSYEQYF
len: 13; j_gene: TRBJ2-5; v_gene: TRBV20-1; CDR3aa: CSARVRAQETQYF
len: 16; j_gene: TRBJ2-3; v_gene: TRBV24-1; CDR3aa: CATSDSASGGEITQYF
len: 15; j_gene: TRBJ1-4; v_gene: TRBV19; CDR3aa: CASSIGWDANEKLFF
len: 19; j_gene: TRBJ1-6; v_gene: TRBV7-2; CDR3aa: CASSLVAGPNDVYNSPLHF
len: 15; j_gene: TRBJ2-3; v_gene: TRBV7-2; CDR3aa: CASSYGLAGTDTQYF
len: 13; j_gene: TRBJ2-1; v_gene: TRBV11-3; CDR3aa: CASSFYREAEQFF
len: 13; j_gene: TRBJ1-1; v_gene: TRBV12-3/TRBV12-4; CDR3aa: CASSFGQGIEAFF
len: 13; j_gene: TRBJ2-5; v_gene: TRBV24-1; CDR3aa: CATSDSNRETQYF
len: 11; j_gene: TRBJ1-1; v_gene: TRBV27; CDR3aa: CAALQGTEAFF
len: 13; j_gene: TRBJ1-2; v_gene: TRBV9; CDR3aa: CASSVDRAYGYTF
len: 13; j_gene: TRBJ2-1; v_gene: TRBV7-2; CDR3aa: CAGTGLGNNEQFF
len: 13; j_gene: TRBJ1-1; v_gene: TRBV12-3/TRBV12-4; CDR3aa: CASTLQWGTEAFF
len: 14; j_gene: TRBJ2-1; v_gene: TRBV28; CDR3aa: CASRTGGTYNEQFF
len: 13; j_gene: TRBJ1-1; v_gene: TRBV5-1; CDR3aa: CASSLQRSTEAFF
len: 19; j_gene: TRBJ2-3; v_gene: TRBV7-6; CDR3aa: CASSLTPPRGQGGSDTQYF
len: 14; j_gene: TRBJ2-5; v_gene: TRBV7-3; CDR3aa: CATPWGGWQDTQYF
len: 14; j_gene: TRBJ1-1; v_gene: TRBV3-1; CDR3aa: CASSQVSADTEAFF
len: 17; j_gene: TRBJ2-7; v_gene: TRBV3-2; CDR3aa: CASSQGLAGGSSYEQYF
len: 14; j_gene: TRBJ1-6; v_gene: TRBV4-3; CDR3aa: CASSQDPGDSPLHF
len: 14; j_gene: TRBJ2-2; v_gene: TRBV12-3/TRBV12-4; CDR3aa: CASSYSAPTGELFF
len: 14; j_gene: TRBJ1-5; v_gene: TRBV7-8; CDR3aa: CASSLSGREQPQHF
len: 15; j_gene: TRBJ2-6; v_gene: TRBV7-3; CDR3aa: CASSRRQSGANVLTF
len: 15; j_gene: TRBJ2-2; v_gene: TRBV5-6; CDR3aa: CASSLFGAGAGELFF
len: 15; j_gene: TRBJ2-5; v_gene: TRBV7-2; CDR3aa: CASSLLGTGGETQYF
len: 17; j_gene: TRBJ2-2; v_gene: TRBV12-3/TRBV12-4; CDR3aa: CASTLLHGADSTGELFF
len: 15; j_gene: TRBJ1-5; v_gene: TRBV4-3; CDR3aa: CASSQDGAPGQPQHF
len: 14; j_gene: TRBJ2-1; v_gene: TRBV7-9; CDR3aa: CASSNSQGVRRLFF
len: 14; j_gene: TRBJ1-5; v_gene: TRBV20-1; CDR3aa: CSARVRRTNQPQHF
len: 17; j_gene: TRBJ2-1; v_gene: TRBV6-2/TRBV6-3; CDR3aa: CASSYSGLAGGLSEQFF
len: 13; j_gene: TRBJ2-5; v_gene: TRBV7-3; CDR3aa: CASSPLPQETQYF
len: 15; j_gene: TRBJ2-1; v_gene: TRBV7-3; CDR3aa: CASSLNRGLLNEQFF
len: 14; j_gene: TRBJ1-2; v_gene: TRBV5-5; CDR3aa: CASSPSGATYGYTF
len: 13; j_gene: TRBJ2-7; v_gene: TRBV7-3; CDR3aa: CASSPTASYEQYF
len: 16; j_gene: TRBJ1-5; v_gene: TRBV5-6; CDR3aa: CASSLAGGGGGQPQHF
len: 16; j_gene: TRBJ1-2; v_gene: TRBV6-5; CDR3aa: CASSYDGGRGLYGYTF
len: 14; j_gene: TRBJ2-5; v_gene: TRBV28; CDR3aa: CASSMIWGQETQYF
len: 12; j_gene: TRBJ1-4; v_gene: TRBV29-1; CDR3aa: CSVRRERGKLFF
len: 15; j_gene: TRBJ2-7; v_gene: TRBV9; CDR3aa: CASSPQGTGIYEQYF
len: 15; j_gene: TRBJ2-1; v_gene: TRBV6-1; CDR3aa: CASSDGAGDYNEQFF
len: 15; j_gene: TRBJ2-4; v_gene: TRBV4-1; CDR3aa: CASSSHWIAKNIQYF
len: 14; j_gene: TRBJ2-3; v_gene: TRBV27; CDR3aa: CASSSMSSGGTQYF
len: 11; j_gene: TRBJ2-7; v_gene: TRBV7-2; CDR3aa: CASSIGREQYF
len: 15; j_gene: TRBJ2-2; v_gene: TRBV5-5; CDR3aa: CASRPGGADTGELFF
len: 13; j_gene: TRBJ2-5; v_gene: TRBV6-6; CDR3aa: CASSYGGEETQYF
len: 15; j_gene: TRBJ2-5; v_gene: TRBV5-1; CDR3aa: CASSQDRGYQETQYF
len: 16; j_gene: TRBJ2-3; v_gene: TRBV5-1; CDR3aa: CASRLSGQGGTDTQYF
len: 13; j_gene: TRBJ2-5; v_gene: TRBV29-1; CDR3aa: CSVDGGLWETQYF
len: 15; j_gene: TRBJ2-2; v_gene: TRBV5-1; CDR3aa: CASSPGTVNTGELFF